The clone carrying this T cell receptor (beta chain) showed up many times. Its specificity is unknown. This specimen comes from a study of CD8 T cells in ankylosing spondylitis. Points from the study as a whole: Reactive arthritis synovial fluid and blood previously showed some of these motif variants. Eight highly homologous variants formed a TCR beta motif that appeared characteristic of ankylosing spondylitis blood.

Germline CDR1 and CDR2: SGHVS and FNYEAQ. The CDR3 is 13 residues long. Deletions cut 4 bases from V and 2 bases from J, with 6 bases between. Via MiXCR, TCRdb re-called the 5' RACE reads, giving one row per CDR3 protein. The profile shows almost 400,000 distinct CDR3 sequences, about 22% of them singletons. The receptor was derived from a male donor with ankylosing spondylitis. The J gene is TRBJ1-5, the V gene TRBV7-6; D is ambiguous. The sample taken for sequencing was blood, either unsorted or a sorted T cell fraction (not recorded which). CDR3 DNA sequence: TGTGCCAGCAGCTCCGGGGGCAATCAGCCCCAGCATTTT. Translated: CASSSGGNQPQHF.